The next 3 T cell receptor beta chains were all read from a single sample in a study of response to subunit inactivated influenza vaccine. Each CDR3 protein is one row after TCRdb ran MiXCR on the RT-PCR reads. This sample carries more than 700,000 distinct CDR3 sequences, about 20% of them seen once, and the ten largest clones take more than 8.5%. Here the sequenced sample was PBMCs from blood, taken around 5 days after vaccination. These receptors were obtained from a man in his fifties who received an inactivated influenza vaccine.

The sample holds many counts of this clonotype. The genes are TRBV12-3 or TRBV12-4 and TRBJ2-7; the D gene is possibly TRBD2 (5 bases). There are 12 residues in the CDR3. Trimming took 3 bases from V and 6 from J, leaving 9 bases between them. The CDR3 loop reads CASSFAGSEQYF. The CDR3 bases are TGTGCCAGCAGTTTCGCGGGCAGCGAGCAGTACTTC.

This chain connects TRBV5-1 to TRBJ1-4; D remains unclear. Trimming took off 5 bases at V and 1 base at J, with 12 bases between the two ends. Germline CDR1 reads SGHRS; CDR2 reads YFSETQ. CDR3 length: 15 residues. CDR3 nucleotides: TGCGCCAGCAGTCCCTTGAGCGGAACTAATGAAAAACTGTTTTTT. This codes for CASSPLSGTNEKLFF.

This clonotype came up a few times. The rearrangement links TRBV20-1 to TRBJ1-2; 9 bases fit TRBD1. The CDR3 runs to 13 residues. Germline V gives CDR1 DFQATT, CDR2 SNEGSKA (reference sequence). J lost 6 bases, V lost 6 bases, and 8 bases had no gene match. The CDR3 is CSARGQGRDGYTF. The DNA of the CDR3 is TGCAGTGCCAGGGGACAGGGAAGGGATGGCTACACCTTC.